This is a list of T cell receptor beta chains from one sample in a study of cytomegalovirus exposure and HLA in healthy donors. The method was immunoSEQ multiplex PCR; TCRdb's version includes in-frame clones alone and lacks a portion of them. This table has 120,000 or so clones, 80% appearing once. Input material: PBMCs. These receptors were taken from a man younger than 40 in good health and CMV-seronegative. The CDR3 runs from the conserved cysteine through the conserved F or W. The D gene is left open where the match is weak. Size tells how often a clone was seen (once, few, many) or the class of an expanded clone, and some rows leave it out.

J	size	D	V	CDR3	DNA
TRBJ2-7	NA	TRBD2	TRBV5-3	CARKRGNSYEQYF	TGTGCCAGAAAGCGGGGAAACTCCTACGAGCAGTACTTC
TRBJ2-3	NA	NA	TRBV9	CASKGGVTDTQYF	TGTGCCAGCAAAGGGGGGGTCACAGATACGCAGTATTTT
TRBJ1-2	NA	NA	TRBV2	CASRENPGGEGYTF	TGTGCCAGCAGGGAGAATCCTGGGGGGGAAGGCTACACCTTC
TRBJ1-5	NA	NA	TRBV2	CASRPGGSSNQPQHF	TGTGCCAGCAGGCCCGGGGGATCTAGCAATCAGCCCCAGCATTTT
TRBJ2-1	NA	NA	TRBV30	CAWSEHYNEQFF	TGTGCCTGGAGTGAGCACTACAATGAGCAGTTCTTC
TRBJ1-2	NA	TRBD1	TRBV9	CASSVDGTGSYGYTF	TGTGCCAGCAGCGTAGATGGGACAGGGAGCTATGGCTACACCTTC
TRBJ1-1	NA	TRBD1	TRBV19	CASSQTGFTEAFF	TGTGCCAGTAGTCAGACAGGGTTCACTGAAGCTTTCTTT
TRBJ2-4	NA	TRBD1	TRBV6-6	CASRPRTGGAVRQYF	TGTGCCAGCAGACCTAGGACAGGGGGCGCCGTCCGACAGTACTTC
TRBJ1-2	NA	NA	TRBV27	CASSLSRGSYGYTF	TGTGCCAGCAGTTTATCAAGGGGTAGCTATGGCTACACCTTC
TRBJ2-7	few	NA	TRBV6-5	CASARTAFARGEQYF	TGTGCCAGTGCCAGGACGGCCTTTGCCCGGGGGGAGCAGTACTTC
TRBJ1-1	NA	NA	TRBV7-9	CASSLGVLTGNTEAFF	TGTGCCAGCAGCTTAGGGGTCCTCACAGGGAACACTGAAGCTTTCTTT
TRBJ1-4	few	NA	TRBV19	CASSIYGDREKLFF	TGTGCCAGTAGTATTTACGGAGATAGGGAAAAACTGTTTTTT
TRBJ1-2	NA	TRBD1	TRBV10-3	CAISYPRQGTNYGYTF	TGTGCCATCAGCTACCCGAGACAGGGGACTAACTATGGCTACACCTTC
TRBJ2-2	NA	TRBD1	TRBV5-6	CASRPGQDLTGELFF	TGTGCCAGCAGACCGGGACAGGACCTTACCGGGGAGCTGTTTTTT
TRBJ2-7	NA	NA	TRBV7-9	CASSLAGLYEQYF	TGTGCCAGCAGCTTGGCAGGGCTCTACGAGCAGTACTTC
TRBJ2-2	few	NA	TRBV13	CASSGGILDIGELFF	TGTGCCAGCAGCGGGGGCATACTGGACATCGGGGAGCTGTTTTTT
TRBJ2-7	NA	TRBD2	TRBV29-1	CSVRLAYYEQYF	TGCAGCGTTAGACTAGCGTACTACGAGCAGTACTTC
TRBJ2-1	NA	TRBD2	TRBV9	CASSPTSGNFYNEQFF	TGTGCCAGCAGCCCTACTAGCGGAAATTTTTACAATGAGCAGTTCTTC
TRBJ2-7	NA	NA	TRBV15	CATSAGASYEQYF	TGTGCCACCAGCGCGGGGGCCTCCTACGAGCAGTACTTC
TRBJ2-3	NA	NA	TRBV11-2	CASTLGASTDTQYF	TGTGCCAGCACTTTGGGGGCTAGCACAGATACGCAGTATTTT
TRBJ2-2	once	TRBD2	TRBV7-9	CASSPTSGRETGELFF	TGTGCCAGCAGCCCAACTAGCGGGAGAGAGACCGGGGAGCTGTTTTTT
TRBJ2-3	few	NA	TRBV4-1	CASSQTQVLADTQYF	TGCGCCAGCAGCCAGACACAGGTTTTGGCAGATACGCAGTATTTT
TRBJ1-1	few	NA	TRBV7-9	CASSARGNTEAFF	TGTGCCAGCAGCGCCAGGGGGAACACTGAAGCTTTCTTT
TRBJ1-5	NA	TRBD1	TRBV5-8	CASSPTGQGSRQPQHF	TGTGCCAGCAGCCCTACCGGACAGGGGAGTCGGCAGCCCCAGCATTTT
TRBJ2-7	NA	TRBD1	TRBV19	CASSIRTGKAYEQYF	TGTGCCAGTAGTATAAGGACAGGGAAGGCCTACGAGCAGTACTTC
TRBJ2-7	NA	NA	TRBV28	CASRIGGKKYEQYF	TGTGCCAGCAGGATAGGCGGTAAAAAATACGAGCAGTACTTC
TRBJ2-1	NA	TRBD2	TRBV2	CASSIRSGRGYNEQFF	TGTGCCAGCAGTATCCGAAGCGGGAGAGGCTACAATGAGCAGTTCTTC
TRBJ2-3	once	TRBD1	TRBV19	CASSPTGISTDTQYF	TGTGCCAGTAGCCCGACAGGGATTAGCACAGATACGCAGTATTTT
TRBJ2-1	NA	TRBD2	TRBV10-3	CAISWEASGNNEQFF	TGTGCCATCAGTTGGGAGGCTAGCGGGAACAATGAGCAGTTCTTC
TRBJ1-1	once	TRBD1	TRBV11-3	CASSFGQANTEAFF	TGTGCCAGCAGCTTCGGACAGGCGAACACTGAAGCTTTCTTT
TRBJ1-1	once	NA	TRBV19	CASSQGRDTEAFF	TGTGCCAGTAGCCAGGGGCGGGACACTGAAGCTTTCTTT
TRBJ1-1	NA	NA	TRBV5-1	CASSGSVGARNTEAFF	TGCGCCAGCAGCGGAAGTGTTGGGGCGCGGAACACTGAAGCTTTCTTT
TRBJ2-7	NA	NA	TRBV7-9	CASSWVDGVGCEQYF	TGTGCCAGCAGCTGGGTTGACGGAGTTGGCTGCGAGCAGTACTTC
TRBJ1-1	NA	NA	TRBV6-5	CASSYQQGSNTEAFF	TGTGCCAGCAGTTATCAACAGGGATCTAACACTGAAGCTTTCTTT
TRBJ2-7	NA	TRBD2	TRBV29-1	CSVVWTSFLAGGPEQYF	TGCAGCGTTGTGTGGACGTCTTTCCTAGCGGGAGGGCCCGAGCAGTACTTC
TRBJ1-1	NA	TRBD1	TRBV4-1	CASSQDLTRGLMNTEAFF	TGCGCCAGCAGCCAAGATCTGACCAGGGGGCTGATGAACACTGAAGCTTTCTTT
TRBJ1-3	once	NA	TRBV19	CASSFTGSGNTIYF	TGTGCCAGTAGTTTTACGGGCTCTGGAAACACCATATATTTT
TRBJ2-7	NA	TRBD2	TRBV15	CATSGLAGGREQYF	TGTGCCACCAGCGGACTAGCGGGAGGGAGAGAGCAGTACTTC
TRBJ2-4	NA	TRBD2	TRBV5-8	CASSSTSGGGKNIQYF	TGTGCCAGCAGCTCAACTAGCGGGGGGGGCAAAAACATTCAGTACTTC
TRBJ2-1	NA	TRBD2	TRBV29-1	CSGRLAGVGEQFF	TGCAGCGGGAGACTAGCGGGAGTAGGGGAGCAGTTCTTC
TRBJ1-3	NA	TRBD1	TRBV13	CASSLGTVENTIYF	TGTGCCAGCAGCTTGGGGACAGTCGAAAACACCATATATTTT
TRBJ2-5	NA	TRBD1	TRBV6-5	CASSPTGQGWETQYF	TGTGCCAGCAGTCCCACCGGACAGGGTTGGGAGACCCAGTACTTC
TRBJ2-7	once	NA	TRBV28	CASRGGLGSSYEQYF	TGTGCCAGCAGGGGGGGACTTGGGAGCTCCTACGAGCAGTACTTC
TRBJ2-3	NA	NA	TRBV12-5	CASGPTLARSDTQYF	TGTGCTAGTGGTCCAACACTAGCTAGGTCGGATACGCAGTATTTT
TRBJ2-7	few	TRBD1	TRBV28	CASTLGDRFYEQYF	TGTGCCAGCACCCTGGGGGACAGGTTCTACGAGCAGTACTTC
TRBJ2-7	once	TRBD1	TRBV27	CASNRQGWDEQYF	TGTGCCAGCAACAGACAGGGATGGGACGAGCAGTACTTC
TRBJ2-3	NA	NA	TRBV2	CASGVAGVADTQYF	TGTGCCAGCGGCGTGGCAGGCGTCGCAGATACGCAGTATTTT
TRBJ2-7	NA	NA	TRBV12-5	CASGADPSSYEQYF	TGTGCTAGTGGTGCTGACCCTAGCTCCTACGAGCAGTACTTC
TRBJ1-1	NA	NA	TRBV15	CATSREMRENTEAFF	TGTGCCACCAGCAGAGAGATGAGGGAGAACACTGAAGCTTTCTTT
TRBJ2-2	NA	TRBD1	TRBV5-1	CASSTGTASGGELFF	TGCGCCAGCAGCACCGGGACAGCGAGCGGCGGGGAGCTGTTTTTT
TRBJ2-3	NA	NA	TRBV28	CASSFVAASTDTQYF	TGTGCCAGCAGTTTTGTTGCGGCTAGCACAGATACGCAGTATTTT
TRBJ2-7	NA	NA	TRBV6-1	CASSEFGYEQYF	TGTGCCAGCAGTGAATTTGGTTACGAGCAGTACTTC
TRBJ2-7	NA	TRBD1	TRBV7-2	CASSGTGGPYEQYF	TGTGCCAGCAGCGGGACAGGGGGTCCCTACGAGCAGTACTTC
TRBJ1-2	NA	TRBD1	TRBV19	CASSTFTQGDYTF	TGTGCCAGTAGTACCTTTACTCAGGGGGACTACACCTTC
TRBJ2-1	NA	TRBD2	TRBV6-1	CASSEDSGTYYNEQFF	TGTGCCAGCAGTGAAGATAGCGGGACTTACTACAATGAGCAGTTCTTC
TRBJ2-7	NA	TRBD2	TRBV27	CASSYSGLHSYEQYF	TGTGCCAGCAGCTATAGCGGGCTACACTCCTACGAGCAGTACTTC
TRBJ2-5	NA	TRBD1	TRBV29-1	CSVGTGVQETQYF	TGCAGCGTGGGGACAGGTGTACAAGAGACCCAGTACTTC
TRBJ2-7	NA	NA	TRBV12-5	CASGLQHFYEQYF	TGTGCTAGTGGTTTGCAACATTTCTACGAGCAGTACTTC
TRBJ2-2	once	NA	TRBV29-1	CSAVGGGELFF	TGCAGCGCGGTAGGGGGCGGGGAGCTGTTTTTT